Below are 15 T cell receptor beta chains sequenced from a single sample in a study of shared clonotypes between healthy human individuals. Naivety among CD8 cells was defined by CD45RO negativity and positive CCR7 selection, thereby excluding terminally differentiated effector memory CD45RA+ cells. The table came from immunoSEQ multiplex PCR; TCRdb's copy has only in-frame clones and leaves some out. The sample has around 1.9 million clones; about 93% are singletons. Sequencing was performed on naive CD8+ T cells from PBMCs. The receptor set was obtained from a man aged 18 to 30 in good health. Some clones in this sample may be carry-over from other donors' samples.

V gene TRBV4-1 combines with J gene TRBJ1-1, with TRBD1 matching 9 bases. The J segment lost 6 bases and the V segment lost 1 base, leaving 6 bases of the junction unmatched. Germline lookup yields CDR1 MGHRA and CDR2 YSYEKL. CDR3 length: 15 residues. CDR3 coding DNA: TGCGCCAGCAGCCAAGCCCGGACAGGGGACCCTGAAGCTTTCTTT. Encoded protein: CASSQARTGDPEAFF.

This clone was recorded only once. The chain couples TRBV7-6 to TRBJ2-7; TRBD1 aligns across 7 bases. The CDR3 is 14 amino acids. V lost 3 bases, J lost 2 bases, and 4 bases stayed unmatched. Germline V gene sequence: CDR1 SGHVS, CDR2 FNYEAQ. DNA for the CDR3: TGTGCCAGCAGCTTCGGGACAGCTCCCTACGAGCAGTACTTC. This codes for CASSFGTAPYEQYF. Full variable domain (remainder filled in from reference TRBV7-6 and TRBJ2-7): GAGVSQSPRYKVTKRGQDVALRCDPISGHVSLYWYRQALGQGPEFLTYFNYEAQQDKSGLPNDRFSAERPEGSISTLTIQRTEQRDSAMYRCASSFGTAPYEQYFGPGTRLTVT.

The chain joins TRBV4-2 to TRBJ2-1, with D possibly being TRBD2 (5 bases). The CDR3 is 16 amino acids. In germline, CDR1 is LGHNA, CDR2 YNFKEQ. The germline V and J ends were trimmed by 2 bases and 0 bases, with 11 bases remaining between them. The CDR3 loop reads CASSQLVGSSYNEQFF. The CDR3 DNA reads TGTGCCAGCAGCCAACTCGTGGGGAGCTCCTACAATGAGCAGTTCTTC.

This chain links TRBV7-9 with TRBJ2-7, with TRBD1 matching over 8 bases. The CDR3 is 15 amino acids. The junction had 7 bases not matched to a gene; V was cut back by 5 bases and J by 1 base. The germline V gene has CDR1 SEHNR and CDR2 FQNEAQ (reference sequence). CDR3: CASSPQGAGSYEQYF. The CDR3 region has the DNA TGTGCCAGCAGCCCCCAGGGGGCTGGGTCCTACGAGCAGTACTTC. The whole variable domain, filled in from reference TRBV7-9 and TRBJ2-7, reads DTGVSQNPRHKITKRGQNVTFRCDPISEHNRLYWYRQTLGQGPEFLTYFQNEAQLEKSRLLSDRFSAERPKGSFSTLEIQRTEQGDSAMYLCASSPQGAGSYEQYFGPGTRLTVT.

The chain has TRBV15 and TRBJ2-7; D not certain. Germline-derived CDR1 and CDR2 are LNHNV and YYDKDF (reference sequence). CDR3 length: 12 residues. Trimming shortened V by 5 bases and J by 6 bases, and 11 bases separated the two germline ends. CDR3 nucleotides: TGTGCCACCAGCTATTACGGCGCCGAGCAGTACTTC. It translates to CATSYYGAEQYF.

The CDR3 region has the DNA TGTGCCAGCAGTTCCGGGACGGGGCGGGAGACCCAGTACTTC. Translated: CASSSGTGRETQYF. The chain joins TRBV13 to TRBJ2-5, with D tentatively TRBD1 or TRBD2 (5 bases each). The CDR3 covers 14 residues. Germline V gives CDR1 PRHDT, CDR2 FYEKMQ (reference sequence). The V gene lost 6 bases and the J gene lost 5 bases, with 16 bases spanning the gap.

This chain joins TRBV10-1 and TRBJ2-7; D assignment may be TRBD1 or TRBD2 (7 bases each). Trimming removed 0 bases at V and 3 bases at J, with 18 bases between. Germline CDR1 and CDR2: WNHNN and SYGVQD (reference sequence). The CDR3 spans 17 residues. The CDR3 DNA reads as TGCGCCAGCAGTGAGTCATCTCAGGGGGGGCGGTACTACGAGCAGTACTTC. This codes for CASSESSQGGRYYEQYF.

In this sample, this clone turned up once. V usage is TRBV6-1 and J usage is TRBJ2-4; D is undetermined. The CDR3 runs to 11 residues. The germline V gene encodes CDR1 MNHNS and CDR2 SASEGT. With 9 bases removed from V and 7 bases from J, the gap between germline ends came to 10 bases. CDR3 nucleotides: TGTGCCAGTCCAACTGGGAACATTCAGTACTTC. It codes for CASPTGNIQYF.

Concerning this clone itself: The identical CDR3 is also encoded by other nucleotide sequences in the sample. This chain links TRBV11-3 with TRBJ1-1; 7 bases line up with TRBD1. CDR3 length: 13 residues. After removal of 5 bases from V and 5 bases from J, the junction contained 5 bases not matched to a gene. Germline-derived CDR1 and CDR2 are SGHNT and YENEEA. The CDR3 loop is CASSPRQGTEAFF. CDR3 nucleotides: TGTGCCAGCAGCCCAAGACAGGGTACTGAAGCTTTCTTT.

The rearrangement uses TRBV4-1 and TRBJ2-1; D is undetermined. Trimming cost V 0 bases and J 4 bases, with 13 bases left between them. This CDR3 spans 16 amino acids. Germline V gives CDR1 MGHRA, CDR2 YSYEKL. The CDR3 sequence is CASSQDSFGPYNEQFF. Here the CDR3 DNA reads TGCGCCAGCAGCCAAGACTCCTTCGGACCGTACAATGAGCAGTTCTTC.

Concerning this clone itself: A read error may produce the germline difference seen at one junction end. The rearrangement joins TRBV6-1 to TRBJ1-4; 10 nucleotides align to TRBD1. There are 12 residues in the CDR3. CDR1 MNHNS and CDR2 SASEGT come from the germline V gene. The CDR3 is CASSGMKGQGHF. The CDR3 region has the DNA TGTGCCAGCAGCGGAATGAAGGGACAGGGGCATTTT.

The count of this clone is one. The chain carries TRBV4-2 and TRBJ1-5; 9 bases map to TRBD1. J lost 3 bases, V lost 5 bases, and 8 bases had no gene match. CDR1 is LGHNA and CDR2 is YNFKEQ in the germline V gene. The CDR3 totals 16 residues. This CDR3 is CASSTIRDRDNQPQHF. DNA for the CDR3: TGTGCCAGCAGCACAATCCGGGACAGGGACAATCAGCCCCAGCATTTT.

A few counts support this clone. This chain uses TRBV9 with TRBJ2-3; possibly TRBD2 for D (5 bases). The V end was cut by 4 bases, the J end by 9 bases, with 9 bases between. Germline V lookup: CDR1 SGDLS, CDR2 YYNGEE. This CDR3 contains 11 residues. The CDR3 sequence: CASSMSGTQYF. The CDR3 DNA sequence: TGTGCCAGCAGCATGAGCGGCACGCAGTATTTT.

The chain is built from TRBV6-1 and TRBJ2-7; D ambiguous. Per germline, CDR1 MNHNS and CDR2 SASEGT. Trimming took 2 bases from V and 6 from J, leaving 8 bases between them. The CDR3 totals 12 residues. The chain's CDR3 is CASSESSVEQYF. DNA of the CDR3: TGTGCCAGCAGTGAATCATCGGTCGAGCAGTACTTC.

As DNA, the CDR3 is TGTGCCAGCAGTTTAGGCAGGGGGCTTGGAAACACCATATATTTT. It translates to CASSLGRGLGNTIYF. This sequence joins TRBV27 and TRBJ1-3; 8 bases fit TRBD1. The J segment lost 3 bases and the V segment lost 2 bases, leaving 3 bases of the junction unmatched. CDR1 and CDR2 from the germline V gene are MNHEY and SMNVEV (reference sequence). There are 15 residues in the CDR3.